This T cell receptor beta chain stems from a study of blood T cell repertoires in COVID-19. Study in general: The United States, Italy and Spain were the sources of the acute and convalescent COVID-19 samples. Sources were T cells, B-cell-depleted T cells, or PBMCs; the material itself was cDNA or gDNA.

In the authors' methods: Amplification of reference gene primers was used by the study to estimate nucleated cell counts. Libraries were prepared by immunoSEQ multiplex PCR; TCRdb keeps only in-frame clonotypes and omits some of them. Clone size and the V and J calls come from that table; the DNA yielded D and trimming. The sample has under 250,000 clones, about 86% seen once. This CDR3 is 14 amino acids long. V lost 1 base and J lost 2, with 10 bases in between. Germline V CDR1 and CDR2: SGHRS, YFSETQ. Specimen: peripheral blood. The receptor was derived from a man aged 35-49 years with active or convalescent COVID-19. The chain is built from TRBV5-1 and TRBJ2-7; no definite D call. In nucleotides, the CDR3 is TGCGCCAGCAGCTTGCCAACTCAGGCCTACGAGCAGTACTTC. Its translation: CASSLPTQAYEQYF.